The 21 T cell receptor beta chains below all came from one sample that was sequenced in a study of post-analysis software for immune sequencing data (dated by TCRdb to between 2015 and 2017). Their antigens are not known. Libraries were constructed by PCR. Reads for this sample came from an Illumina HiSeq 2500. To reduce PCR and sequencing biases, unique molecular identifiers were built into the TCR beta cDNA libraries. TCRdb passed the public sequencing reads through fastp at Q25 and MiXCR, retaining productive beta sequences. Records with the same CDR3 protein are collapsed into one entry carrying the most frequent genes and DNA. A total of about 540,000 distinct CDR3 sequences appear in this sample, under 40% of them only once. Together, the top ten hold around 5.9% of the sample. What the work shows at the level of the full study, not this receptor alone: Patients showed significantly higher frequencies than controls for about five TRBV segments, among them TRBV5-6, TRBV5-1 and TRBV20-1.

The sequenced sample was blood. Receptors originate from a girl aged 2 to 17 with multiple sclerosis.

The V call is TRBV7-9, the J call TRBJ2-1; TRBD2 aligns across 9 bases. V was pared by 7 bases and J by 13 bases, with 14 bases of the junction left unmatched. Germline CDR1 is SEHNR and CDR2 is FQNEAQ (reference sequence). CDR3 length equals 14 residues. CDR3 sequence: CASNLAGRQETQFF. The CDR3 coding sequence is TGTGCCAGCAACCTAGCGGGGCGACAAGAGACCCAGTTCTTC.

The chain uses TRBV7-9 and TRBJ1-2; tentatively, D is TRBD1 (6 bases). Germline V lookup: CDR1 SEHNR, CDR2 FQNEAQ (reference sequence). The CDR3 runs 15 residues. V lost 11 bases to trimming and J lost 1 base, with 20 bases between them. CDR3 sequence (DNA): TGTGCCGCTGAATCGGACAGAGGATTTAACTATGGCTACACCTTC. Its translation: CAAESDRGFNYGYTF.

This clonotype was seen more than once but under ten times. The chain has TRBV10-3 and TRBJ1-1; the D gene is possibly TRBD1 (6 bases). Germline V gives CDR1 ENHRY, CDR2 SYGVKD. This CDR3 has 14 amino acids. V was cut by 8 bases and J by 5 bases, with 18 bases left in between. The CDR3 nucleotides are TGTGCCATCGCTACCGGGGGGCGTGGGACTGAAGCTTTCTTT. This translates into CAIATGGRGTEAFF.

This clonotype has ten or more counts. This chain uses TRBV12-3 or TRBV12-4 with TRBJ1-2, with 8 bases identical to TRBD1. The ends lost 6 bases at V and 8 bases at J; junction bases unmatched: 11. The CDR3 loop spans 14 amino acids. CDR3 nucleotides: TGTGCCAGCAGCCCCCGGACAGGGTCAGGCGGCTACACCTTC. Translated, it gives CASSPRTGSGGYTF.

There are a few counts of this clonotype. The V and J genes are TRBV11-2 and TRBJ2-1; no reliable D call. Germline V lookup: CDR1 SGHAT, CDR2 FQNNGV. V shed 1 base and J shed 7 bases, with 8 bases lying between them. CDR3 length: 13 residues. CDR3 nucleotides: TGTGCCAGCAGCTTAGCACTCTGGAATGAGCAGTTCTTC. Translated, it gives CASSLALWNEQFF.

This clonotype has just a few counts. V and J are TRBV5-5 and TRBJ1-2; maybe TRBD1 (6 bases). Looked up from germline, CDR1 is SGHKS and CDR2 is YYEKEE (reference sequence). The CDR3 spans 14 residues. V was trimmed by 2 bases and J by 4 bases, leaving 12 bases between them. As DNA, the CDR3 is TGTGCCAGCAGCTTCGGACAGACTAGCTATGGCTACACCTTC. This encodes CASSFGQTSYGYTF.

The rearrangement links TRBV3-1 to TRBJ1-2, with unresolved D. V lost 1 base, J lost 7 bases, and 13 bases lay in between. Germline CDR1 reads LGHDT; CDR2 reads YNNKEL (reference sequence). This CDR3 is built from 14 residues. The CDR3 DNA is TGTGCCAGCAGCCAAGCTAACACCGTCGGTGGCTACACCTTC. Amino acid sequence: CASSQANTVGGYTF. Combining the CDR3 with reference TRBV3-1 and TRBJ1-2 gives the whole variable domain DTAVSQTPKYLVTQMGNDKSIKCEQNLGHDTMYWYKQDSKKFLKIMFSYNNKELIINETVPNRFSPKSPDKAHLNLHINSLELGDSAVYFCASSQANTVGGYTFGSGTRLTVV.

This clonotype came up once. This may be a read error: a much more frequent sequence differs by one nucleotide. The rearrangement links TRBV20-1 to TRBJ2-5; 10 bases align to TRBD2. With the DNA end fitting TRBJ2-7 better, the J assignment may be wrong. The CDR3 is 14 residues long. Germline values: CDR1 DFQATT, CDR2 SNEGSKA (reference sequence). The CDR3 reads CSARELAGVYEQYF. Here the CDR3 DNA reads TGCAGTGCTAGAGAGCTAGCGGGGGTATACGAGCAGTACTTC.

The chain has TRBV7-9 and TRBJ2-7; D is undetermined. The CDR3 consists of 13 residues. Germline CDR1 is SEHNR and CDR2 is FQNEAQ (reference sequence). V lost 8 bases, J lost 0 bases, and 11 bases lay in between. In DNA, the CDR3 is TGTGCCAGCGGCCCTCCTAACTCCTACGAGCAGTACTTC. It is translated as CASGPPNSYEQYF.

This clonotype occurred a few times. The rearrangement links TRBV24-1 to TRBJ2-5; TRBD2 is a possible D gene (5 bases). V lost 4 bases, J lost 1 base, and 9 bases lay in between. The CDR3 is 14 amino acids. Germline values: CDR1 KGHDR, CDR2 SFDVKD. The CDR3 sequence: CATSESGIQETQYF. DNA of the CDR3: TGTGCCACCAGTGAGTCCGGGATCCAAGAGACCCAGTACTTC.

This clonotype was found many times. The CDR3 DNA sequence: TGCGCCAGCAGCCAAGGTGCAGGGGGCTTGTACCAAGAGACCCAGTACTTC. This translates into CASSQGAGGLYQETQYF. This chain links TRBV4-1 with TRBJ2-5, with 8 bases identical to TRBD1. This CDR3 has 17 residues. Trimming removed 1 base from V and 0 bases from J; junction bases left unmatched: 7. CDR1 and CDR2 (germline): MGHRA, YSYEKL.

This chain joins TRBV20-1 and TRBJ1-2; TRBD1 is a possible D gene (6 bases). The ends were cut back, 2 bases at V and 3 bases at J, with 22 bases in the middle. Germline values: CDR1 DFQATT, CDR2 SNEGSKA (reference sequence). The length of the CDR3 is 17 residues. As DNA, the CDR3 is TGCAGTGCTAGAAGACAGGCCCAGAGGCAGAGTGACTATGGCTACACCTTC. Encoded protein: CSARRQAQRQSDYGYTF.

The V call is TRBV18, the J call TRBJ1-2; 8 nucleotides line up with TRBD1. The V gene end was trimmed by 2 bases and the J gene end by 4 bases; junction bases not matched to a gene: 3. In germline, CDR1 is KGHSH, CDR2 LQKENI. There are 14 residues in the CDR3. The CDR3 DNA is TGTGCCAGCTCACCATTGGGACAGGCCTATGGCTACACCTTC. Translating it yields CASSPLGQAYGYTF.

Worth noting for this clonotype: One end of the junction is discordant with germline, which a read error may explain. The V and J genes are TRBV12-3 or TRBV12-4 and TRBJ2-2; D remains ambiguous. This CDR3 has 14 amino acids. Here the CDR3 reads CASSLVGYTRELFF. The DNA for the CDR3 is TGTGCCAGCAGTTTGGTGGGCTACACCAGGGAGCTGTTTTTT.

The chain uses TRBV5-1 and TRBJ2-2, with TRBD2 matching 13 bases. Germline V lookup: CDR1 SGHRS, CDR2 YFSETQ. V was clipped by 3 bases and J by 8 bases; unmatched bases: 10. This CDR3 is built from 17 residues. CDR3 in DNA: TGCGCCAGCAGCTACGGACTAGCGGGGGCCCTCACAGGGGAGCTGTTTTTT. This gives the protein CASSYGLAGALTGELFF.

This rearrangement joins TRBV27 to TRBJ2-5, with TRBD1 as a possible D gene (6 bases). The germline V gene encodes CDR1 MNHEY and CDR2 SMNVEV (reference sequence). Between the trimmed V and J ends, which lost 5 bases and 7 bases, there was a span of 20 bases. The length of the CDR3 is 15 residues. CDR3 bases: TGTGCCAGCAGTCCCGTCGGTAGTCGCAGGGGGACCCAGTACTTC. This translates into CASSPVGSRRGTQYF.

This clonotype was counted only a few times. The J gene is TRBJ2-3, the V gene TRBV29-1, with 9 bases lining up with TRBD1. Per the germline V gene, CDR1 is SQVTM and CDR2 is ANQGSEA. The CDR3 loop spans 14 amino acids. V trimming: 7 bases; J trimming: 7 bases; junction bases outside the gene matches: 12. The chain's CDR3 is CSGGTGSPLHTQYF. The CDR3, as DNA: TGCAGCGGAGGGACAGGGTCTCCTCTTCATACGCAGTATTTT.

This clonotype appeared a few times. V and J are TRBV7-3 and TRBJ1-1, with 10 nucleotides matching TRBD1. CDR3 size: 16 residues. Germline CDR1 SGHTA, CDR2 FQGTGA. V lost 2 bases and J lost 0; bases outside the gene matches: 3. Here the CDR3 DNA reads TGTGCCAGCAGCTTAGGACAGGGGGTCCTGAACACTGAAGCTTTCTTT. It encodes CASSLGQGVLNTEAFF.

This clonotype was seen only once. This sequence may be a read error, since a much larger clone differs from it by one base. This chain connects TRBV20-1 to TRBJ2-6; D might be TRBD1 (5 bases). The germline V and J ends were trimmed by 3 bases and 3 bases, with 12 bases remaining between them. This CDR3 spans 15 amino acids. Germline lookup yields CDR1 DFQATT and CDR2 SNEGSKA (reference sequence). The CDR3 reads CSASVRQNGANVLTF. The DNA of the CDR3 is TGCAGTGCTAGTGTGAGACAGAATGGGGCCAACGTCCTGACTTTC.

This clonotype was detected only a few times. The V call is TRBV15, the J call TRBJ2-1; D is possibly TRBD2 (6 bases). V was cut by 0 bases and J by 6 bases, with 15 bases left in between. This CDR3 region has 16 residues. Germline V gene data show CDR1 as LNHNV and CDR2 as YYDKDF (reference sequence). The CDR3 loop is CATSRDRGTRINEQFF. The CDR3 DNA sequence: TGTGCCACCAGCAGAGATCGGGGGACTCGCATCAATGAGCAGTTCTTC.

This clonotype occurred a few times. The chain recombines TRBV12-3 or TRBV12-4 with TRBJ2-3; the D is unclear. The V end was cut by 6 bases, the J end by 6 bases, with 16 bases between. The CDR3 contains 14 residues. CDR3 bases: TGTGCCAGCAGCCGGCGTAGTGGGGTGGATACGCAGTATTTT. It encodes CASSRRSGVDTQYF.